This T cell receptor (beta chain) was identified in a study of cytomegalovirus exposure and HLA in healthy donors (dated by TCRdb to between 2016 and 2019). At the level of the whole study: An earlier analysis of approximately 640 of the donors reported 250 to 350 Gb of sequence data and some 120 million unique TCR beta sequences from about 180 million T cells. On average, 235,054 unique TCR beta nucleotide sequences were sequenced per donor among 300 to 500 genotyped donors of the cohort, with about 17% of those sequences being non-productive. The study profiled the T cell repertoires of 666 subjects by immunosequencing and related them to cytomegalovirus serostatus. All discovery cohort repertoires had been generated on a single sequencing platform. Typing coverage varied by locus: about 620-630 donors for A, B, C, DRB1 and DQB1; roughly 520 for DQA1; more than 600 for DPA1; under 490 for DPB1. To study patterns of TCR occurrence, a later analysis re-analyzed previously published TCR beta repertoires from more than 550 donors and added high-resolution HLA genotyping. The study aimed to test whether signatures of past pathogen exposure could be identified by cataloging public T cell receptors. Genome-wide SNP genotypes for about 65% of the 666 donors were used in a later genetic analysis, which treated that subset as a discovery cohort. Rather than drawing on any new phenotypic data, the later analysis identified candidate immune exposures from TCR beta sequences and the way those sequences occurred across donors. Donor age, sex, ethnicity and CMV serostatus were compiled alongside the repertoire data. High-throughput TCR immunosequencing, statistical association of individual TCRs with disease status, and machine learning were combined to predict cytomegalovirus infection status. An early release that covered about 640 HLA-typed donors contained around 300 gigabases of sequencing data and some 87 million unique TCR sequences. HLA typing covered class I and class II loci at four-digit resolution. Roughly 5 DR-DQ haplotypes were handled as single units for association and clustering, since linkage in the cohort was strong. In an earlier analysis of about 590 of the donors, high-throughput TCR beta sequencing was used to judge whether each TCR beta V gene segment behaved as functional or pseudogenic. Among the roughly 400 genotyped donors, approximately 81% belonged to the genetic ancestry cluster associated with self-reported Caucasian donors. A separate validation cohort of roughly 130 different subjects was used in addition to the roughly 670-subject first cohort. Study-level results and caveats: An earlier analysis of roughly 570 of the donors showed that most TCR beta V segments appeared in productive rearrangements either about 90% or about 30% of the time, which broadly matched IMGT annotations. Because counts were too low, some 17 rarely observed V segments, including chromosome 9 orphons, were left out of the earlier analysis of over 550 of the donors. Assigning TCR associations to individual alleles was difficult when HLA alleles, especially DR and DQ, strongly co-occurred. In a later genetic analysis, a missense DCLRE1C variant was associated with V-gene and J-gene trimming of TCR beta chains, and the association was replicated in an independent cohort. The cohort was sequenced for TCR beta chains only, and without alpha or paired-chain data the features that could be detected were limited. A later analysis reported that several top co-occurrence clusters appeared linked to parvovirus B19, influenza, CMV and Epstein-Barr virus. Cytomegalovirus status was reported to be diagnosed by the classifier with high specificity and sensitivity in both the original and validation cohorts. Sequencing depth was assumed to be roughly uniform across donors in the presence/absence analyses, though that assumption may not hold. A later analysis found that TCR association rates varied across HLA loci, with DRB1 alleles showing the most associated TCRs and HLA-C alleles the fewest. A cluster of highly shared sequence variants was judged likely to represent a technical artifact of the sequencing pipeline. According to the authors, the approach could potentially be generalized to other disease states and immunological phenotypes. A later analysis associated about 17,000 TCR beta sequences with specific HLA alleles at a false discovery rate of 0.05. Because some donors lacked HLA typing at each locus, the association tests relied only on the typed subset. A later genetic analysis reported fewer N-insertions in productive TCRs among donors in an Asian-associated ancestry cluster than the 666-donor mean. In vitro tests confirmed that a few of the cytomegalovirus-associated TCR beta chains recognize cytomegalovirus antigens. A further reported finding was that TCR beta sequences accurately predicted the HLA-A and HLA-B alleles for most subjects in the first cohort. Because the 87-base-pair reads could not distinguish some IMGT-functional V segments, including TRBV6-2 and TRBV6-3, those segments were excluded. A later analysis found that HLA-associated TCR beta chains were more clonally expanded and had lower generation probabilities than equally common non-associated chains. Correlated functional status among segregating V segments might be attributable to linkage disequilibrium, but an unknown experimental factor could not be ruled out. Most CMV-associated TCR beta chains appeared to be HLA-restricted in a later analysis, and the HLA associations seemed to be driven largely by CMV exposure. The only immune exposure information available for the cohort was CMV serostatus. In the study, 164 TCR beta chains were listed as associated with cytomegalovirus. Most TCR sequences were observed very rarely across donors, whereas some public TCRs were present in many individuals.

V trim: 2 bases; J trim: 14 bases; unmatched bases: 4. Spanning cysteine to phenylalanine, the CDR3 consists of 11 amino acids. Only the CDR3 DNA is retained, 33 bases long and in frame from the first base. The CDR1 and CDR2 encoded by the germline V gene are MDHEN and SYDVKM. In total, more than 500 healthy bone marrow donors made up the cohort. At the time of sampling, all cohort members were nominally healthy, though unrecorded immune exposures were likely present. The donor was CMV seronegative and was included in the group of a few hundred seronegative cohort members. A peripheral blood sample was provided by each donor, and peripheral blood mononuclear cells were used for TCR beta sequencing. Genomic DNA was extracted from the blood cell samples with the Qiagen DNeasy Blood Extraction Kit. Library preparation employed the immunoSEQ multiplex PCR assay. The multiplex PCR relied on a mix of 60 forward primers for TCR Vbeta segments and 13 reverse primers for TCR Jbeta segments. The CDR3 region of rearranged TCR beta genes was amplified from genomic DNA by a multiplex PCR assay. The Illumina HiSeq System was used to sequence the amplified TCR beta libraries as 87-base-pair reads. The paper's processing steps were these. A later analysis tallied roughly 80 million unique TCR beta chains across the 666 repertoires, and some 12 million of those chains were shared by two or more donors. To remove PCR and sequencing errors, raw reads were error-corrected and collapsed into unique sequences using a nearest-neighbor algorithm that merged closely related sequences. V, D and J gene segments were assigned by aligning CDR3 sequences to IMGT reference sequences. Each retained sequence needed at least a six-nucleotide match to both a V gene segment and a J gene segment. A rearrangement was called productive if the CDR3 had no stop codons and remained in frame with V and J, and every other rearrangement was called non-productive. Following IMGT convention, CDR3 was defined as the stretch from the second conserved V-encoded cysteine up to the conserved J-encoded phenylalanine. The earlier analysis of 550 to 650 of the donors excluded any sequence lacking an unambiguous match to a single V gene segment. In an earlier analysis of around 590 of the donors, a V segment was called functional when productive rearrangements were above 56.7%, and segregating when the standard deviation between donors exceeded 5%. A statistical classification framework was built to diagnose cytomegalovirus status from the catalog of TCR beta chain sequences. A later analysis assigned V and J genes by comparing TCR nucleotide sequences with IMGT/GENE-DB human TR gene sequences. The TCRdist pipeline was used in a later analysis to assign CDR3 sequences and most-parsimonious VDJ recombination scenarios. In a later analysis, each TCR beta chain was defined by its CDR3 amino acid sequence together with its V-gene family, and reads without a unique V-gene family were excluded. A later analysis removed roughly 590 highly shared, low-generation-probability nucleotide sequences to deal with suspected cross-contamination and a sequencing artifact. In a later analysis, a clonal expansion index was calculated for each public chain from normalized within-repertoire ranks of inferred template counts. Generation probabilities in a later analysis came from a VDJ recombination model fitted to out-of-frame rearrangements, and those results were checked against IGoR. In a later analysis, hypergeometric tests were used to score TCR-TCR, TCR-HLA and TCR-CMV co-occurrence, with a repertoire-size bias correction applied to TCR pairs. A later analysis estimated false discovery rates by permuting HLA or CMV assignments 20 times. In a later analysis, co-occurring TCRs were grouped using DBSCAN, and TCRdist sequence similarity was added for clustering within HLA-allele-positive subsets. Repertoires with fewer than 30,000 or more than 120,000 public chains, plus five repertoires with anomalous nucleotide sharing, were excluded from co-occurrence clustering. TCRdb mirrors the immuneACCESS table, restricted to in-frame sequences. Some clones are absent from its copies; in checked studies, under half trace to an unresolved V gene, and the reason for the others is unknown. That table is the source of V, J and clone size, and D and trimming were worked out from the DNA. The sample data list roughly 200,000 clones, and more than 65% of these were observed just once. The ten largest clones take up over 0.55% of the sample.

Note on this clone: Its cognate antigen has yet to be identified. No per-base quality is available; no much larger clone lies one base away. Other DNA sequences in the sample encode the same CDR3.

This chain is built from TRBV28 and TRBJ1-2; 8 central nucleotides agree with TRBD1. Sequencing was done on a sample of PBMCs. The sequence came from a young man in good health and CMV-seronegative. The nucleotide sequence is TGTGCCAGCAGTTTACAGGGGGCTGGTACCTTC. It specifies CASSLQGAGTF.